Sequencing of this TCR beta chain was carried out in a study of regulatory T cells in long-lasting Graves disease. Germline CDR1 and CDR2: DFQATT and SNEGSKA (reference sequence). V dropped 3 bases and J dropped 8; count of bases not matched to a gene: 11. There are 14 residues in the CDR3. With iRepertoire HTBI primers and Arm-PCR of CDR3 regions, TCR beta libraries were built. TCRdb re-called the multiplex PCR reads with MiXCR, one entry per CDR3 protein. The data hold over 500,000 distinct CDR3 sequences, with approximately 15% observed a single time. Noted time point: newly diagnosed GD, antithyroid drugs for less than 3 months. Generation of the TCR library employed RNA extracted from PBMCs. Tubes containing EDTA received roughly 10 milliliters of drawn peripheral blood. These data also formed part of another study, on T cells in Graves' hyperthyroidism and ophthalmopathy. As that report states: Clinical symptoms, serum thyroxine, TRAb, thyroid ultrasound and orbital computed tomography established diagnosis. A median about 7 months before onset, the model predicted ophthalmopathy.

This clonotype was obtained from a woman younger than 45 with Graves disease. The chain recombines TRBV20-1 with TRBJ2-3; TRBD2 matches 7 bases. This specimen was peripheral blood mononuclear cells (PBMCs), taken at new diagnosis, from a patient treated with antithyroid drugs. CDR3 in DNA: TGCAGTGCTAGTCCTTGGACTAGTAAGGGTACGCAGTATTTT. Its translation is CSASPWTSKGTQYF.